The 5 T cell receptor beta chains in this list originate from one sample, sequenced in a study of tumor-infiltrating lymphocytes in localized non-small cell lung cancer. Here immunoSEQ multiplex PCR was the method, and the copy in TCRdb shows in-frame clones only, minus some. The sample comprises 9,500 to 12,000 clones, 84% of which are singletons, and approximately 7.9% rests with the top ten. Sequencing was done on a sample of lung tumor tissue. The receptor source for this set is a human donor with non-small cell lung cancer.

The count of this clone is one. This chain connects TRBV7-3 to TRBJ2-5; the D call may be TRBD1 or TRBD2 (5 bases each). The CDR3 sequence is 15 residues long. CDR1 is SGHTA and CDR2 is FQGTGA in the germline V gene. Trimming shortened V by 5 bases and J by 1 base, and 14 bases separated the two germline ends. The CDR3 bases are TGTGCCAGCAGCCCTAGGGGAGACCCCCAAGAGACCCAGTACTTC. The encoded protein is CASSPRGDPQETQYF.

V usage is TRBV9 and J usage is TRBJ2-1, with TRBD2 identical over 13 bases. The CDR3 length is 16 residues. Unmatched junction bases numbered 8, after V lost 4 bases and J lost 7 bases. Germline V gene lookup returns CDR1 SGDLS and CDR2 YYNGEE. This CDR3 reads CASSSGLAGLLNEQFF. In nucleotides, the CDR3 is TGTGCCAGCAGCTCGGGACTAGCGGGGTTATTGAATGAGCAGTTCTTC.

The CDR3 bases are TGTGCCACCAGCAGAGAGGTAACAGATACGCAGTATTTT. It encodes CATSREVTDTQYF. The chain recombines TRBV15 with TRBJ2-3; D is unresolved. The CDR3 totals 13 residues. Deletions cut 0 bases from V and 3 bases from J, with 4 bases between. CDR1 and CDR2 from the germline V gene are LNHNV and YYDKDF (reference sequence).

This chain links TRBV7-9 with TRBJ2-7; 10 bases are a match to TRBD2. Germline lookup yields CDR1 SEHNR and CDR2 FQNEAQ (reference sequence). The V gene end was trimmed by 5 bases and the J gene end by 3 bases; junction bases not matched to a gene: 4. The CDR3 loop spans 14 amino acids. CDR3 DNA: TGTGCCAGCAGCCCCGGACTAGCGGACTACGAGCAGTACTTC. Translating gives CASSPGLADYEQYF.

CDR3 DNA sequence: TGTGCCAGCAGCTTAGTGAAGCCACAGGGAAAACCCACCTACGAGCAGTACTTC. Translating gives CASSLVKPQGKPTYEQYF. The chain joins TRBV7-2 to TRBJ2-7; the D gene is possibly TRBD1 (6 bases). V was shortened by 1 base and J by 2 bases, with 21 bases between the two germline ends. Looked up from germline, CDR1 is SGHTA and CDR2 is FQGNSA. The CDR3 is made up of 18 amino acids.